This TCR beta chain was captured in a study of cytomegalovirus exposure and HLA in healthy donors. Study observations and caveats: Reports showed the classifier diagnosing cytomegalovirus status with high specificity and sensitivity. Despite most TCR sequences being rare, some public TCRs occurred in many donors. Association with HLA alleles at 0.05 false discovery rate was found for 17,000 or so TCR beta sequences in a later analysis.

Points on this clone: Its antigen is not known.

CDR3 length: 13 residues. CDR1 is SQVTM and CDR2 is ANQGSEA in the germline V gene. The germline V and J ends were trimmed by 3 bases and 0 bases, with 6 bases remaining between them. With 60 Vbeta and 13 Jbeta primers, the PCR was carried out. The protocol was immunoSEQ multiplex PCR, while the TCRdb copy is restricted to in-frame clones and leaves out a portion. The data contain some 140,000 clones, more than 70% of them singletons. The chain employs TRBV29-1 and TRBJ2-1; D uncertain. The clonotype was recovered from a male donor in good health and CMV-seropositive. The specimen was PBMCs. The CDR3 spells CSVDTNSYNEQFF. CDR3 nucleotides: TGCAGCGTTGACACTAACTCCTACAATGAGCAGTTCTTC.